This T cell receptor (beta chain) stems from a study of blood T cell repertoires in COVID-19. Study at large: The United States, Italy and Spain were the sources of the acute and convalescent COVID-19 samples.

In the authors' methods: Cell counts per sample came from amplifying reference gene primers. The data were produced by immunoSEQ multiplex PCR, yet TCRdb's version contains in-frame clones alone and is incomplete. The V and J calls and clone size are taken from that table; D and trimming were inferred from the DNA. The table lists over 250,000 clones, around 80% of them singletons. The sequence derives from a man in his forties who had been exposed to COVID-19. What was sequenced was PBMCs or T cells enriched from blood (not recorded which).

The CDR3: CASSTSGSSYNEQFF. For the CDR3, the DNA is TGCGCCAGCAGTACGAGCGGGAGCTCCTACAATGAGCAGTTCTTC. The genes are TRBV10-1 and TRBJ2-1, with TRBD2 identical over 8 bases. The CDR3 has 15 amino acids. Germline lookup yields CDR1 WNHNN and CDR2 SYGVQD (reference sequence). Losses at the gene ends were 5 bases for V and 0 bases for J; bases not matched to a gene: 3.